One and the same sample provided the 16 T cell receptor beta chains below, sequenced in a study of T cells in localized non-small cell lung cancer. Sequencing used immunoSEQ multiplex PCR; TCRdb keeps in-frame clones, though not all of them. The data hold tens of thousands of clones, with roughly 75% observed a single time. Sequencing was performed on PBMCs, taken before any cancer treatment. The source of these receptors is a man aged 40 to 70 with stage II squamous cell lung carcinoma.

This clone occurred a few times. V and J are TRBV5-4 and TRBJ2-7, with TRBD1 matching over 8 bases. This CDR3 has 15 amino acids. Trimming at V came to 0 bases and at J to 4 bases, leaving 6 bases not matched to a gene. The germline gives CDR1 SGHNT, CDR2 YYREEE (reference sequence). The CDR3 DNA reads TGTGCCAGCAGCTTGGGGTCAGGGGGCGAATACGAGCAGTACTTC. Residues: CASSLGSGGEYEQYF.

The chain uses TRBV19 and TRBJ2-2, with 9 bases identical to TRBD1. V trimming: 6 bases; J trimming: 5 bases; junction bases outside the gene matches: 4. Germline CDR1 reads LNHDA; CDR2 reads SQIVND (reference sequence). The CDR3 contains 14 residues. The CDR3: CASRSGTGTGELFF. In nucleotides, the CDR3 is TGTGCCAGTAGGTCCGGGACAGGGACCGGGGAGCTGTTTTTT.

The V gene is TRBV7-8, the J gene TRBJ2-5; 11 nucleotides match TRBD2. The V and J ends lost 3 bases and 3 bases, in that order; junction bases with no gene match: 9. The CDR3 is 17 residues long. Germline V gives CDR1 SGHVS, CDR2 FQNEAQ. The CDR3 region is CASSFLFSGRAEETQYF. The CDR3 DNA reads TGTGCCAGCAGCTTTCTTTTTAGCGGGAGGGCCGAAGAGACCCAGTACTTC.

This clone was seen just once. The rearrangement links TRBV6-5 to TRBJ2-7; 7 bases match TRBD2. The trim removed 3 bases at V and 5 bases at J, leaving 10 bases unmatched. Germline lookup yields CDR1 MNHEY and CDR2 SVGAGI. This CDR3 is built from 15 residues. CDR3 DNA sequence: TGTGCCAGCAGTTATGGGAGGGGTAGGGCGGACGAGCAGTACTTC. It translates to CASSYGRGRADEQYF.

This clone appeared a few times. The chain combines TRBV27 with TRBJ2-5; tentatively, D is TRBD1 (5 bases). There are 14 residues in the CDR3. Germline V gives CDR1 MNHEY, CDR2 SMNVEV (reference sequence). V was cut by 6 bases and J by 7 bases, with 18 bases left in between. For the CDR3, the DNA is TGTGCCAGCAGCCCGGACAACTCCTTCGGGACCCAGTACTTC. Encoded protein: CASSPDNSFGTQYF.

This rearrangement joins TRBV27 to TRBJ2-2; D possibly matches TRBD1 or TRBD2 (5 bases each). The length of the CDR3 is 15 residues. V gave up 4 bases and J gave up 6 bases, with 15 bases separating them. From germline, CDR1 is MNHEY and CDR2 SMNVEV (reference sequence). Written as DNA, the CDR3 is TGTGCCAGCAGTTACCGGGACCCCGTCCCCGGGGAGCTGTTTTTT. This encodes CASSYRDPVPGELFF.

The CDR3 loop is CASSGGFGTSGTEEQFF. The CDR3, as DNA: TGTGCCAGCAGTGGTGGATTCGGGACTAGCGGGACAGAAGAGCAGTTCTTC. This chain uses TRBV6-1 with TRBJ2-1; TRBD2 agrees at 13 bases. Looked up from germline, CDR1 is MNHNS and CDR2 is SASEGT. Trimming at V came to 4 bases and at J to 10 bases, leaving 13 bases not matched to a gene. The CDR3 has 17 amino acids.

This clone has a count of ten or more. The chain employs TRBV2 and TRBJ1-5; D remains ambiguous. CDR1 and CDR2 (germline): SNHLY, FYNNEI. The length of the CDR3 is 12 residues. V lost 4 bases and J lost 6, with 7 bases in between. CDR3 sequence reads: CASSGGIQPQHF. The CDR3, as DNA: TGTGCCAGCAGTGGGGGTATTCAGCCCCAGCATTTT.

The chain combines TRBV9 with TRBJ2-1, with D possibly being TRBD2 (6 bases). This CDR3 is built from 13 residues. Germline lookup yields CDR1 SGDLS and CDR2 YYNGEE. Trimming removed 0 bases from V and 9 bases from J, with 10 bases in between. CDR3 DNA sequence: TGTGCCAGCAGCGTAGCTGTGGGAGGTGAGCAGTTCTTC. Protein: CASSVAVGGEQFF.

The chain uses TRBV27 and TRBJ2-3; 9 positions match TRBD1. J lost 5 bases, V lost 3 bases, and 3 bases had no gene match. This CDR3 is 14 amino acids long. Germline CDR1 is MNHEY and CDR2 is SMNVEV (reference sequence). The CDR3 here is CASSFTGGQDTQYF. The CDR3 DNA follows: TGTGCCAGCAGTTTCACAGGGGGCCAAGATACGCAGTATTTT.

The chain couples TRBV7-9 to TRBJ2-5; D is ambiguous. The tail of the sequence fits TRBJ2-7 better, so the J call may be wrong. Germline V gene data show CDR1 as SEHNR and CDR2 as FQNEAQ (reference sequence). The CDR3 is made up of 12 amino acids. CDR3: CASSPVIHEQYF. The CDR3 bases are TGTGCCAGCAGCCCAGTAATCCACGAGCAGTACTTC.

The rearrangement joins TRBV5-1 to TRBJ2-3, with TRBD2 as a possible D gene (6 bases). The germline gives CDR1 SGHRS, CDR2 YFSETQ. The V end was cut by 1 base, the J end by 1 base, with 13 bases between. This CDR3 comprises 16 residues. As DNA, the CDR3 is TGCGCCAGCAGCTTGTTAGGTGGCGGGGGCACAGATACGCAGTATTTT. It specifies CASSLLGGGGTDTQYF.

This clone was found a few times. V is TRBV19 and J is TRBJ2-7; 13 bases map to TRBD2. Germline CDR1 is LNHDA and CDR2 is SQIVND (reference sequence). The CDR3 spans 16 residues. The chain's CDR3 is CAVGTSGTRTAYEQYF. CDR3 DNA sequence: TGTGCGGTAGGGACTAGCGGGACTAGGACGGCTTACGAGCAGTACTTC.

The chain links TRBV7-9 to TRBJ1-2; D unclear. V lost 3 bases and J 8 bases, leaving 22 bases between the germline ends. CDR1 is SEHNR and CDR2 is FQNEAQ in the germline V gene (reference sequence). The CDR3 covers 16 residues. The CDR3 loop is CASSLLSRERVYGYTF. The CDR3 DNA reads as TGTGCCAGCAGCTTGTTATCCCGGGAAAGGGTTTACGGCTACACCTTC.

The CDR3: CASSFSSGINTGELFF. The CDR3 DNA reads TGTGCCAGCAGCTTCTCAAGCGGGATTAACACCGGGGAGCTGTTTTTT. The chain joins TRBV7-3 to TRBJ2-2, with 7 bases matching TRBD2. The CDR3 consists of 16 residues. Trimming took 3 bases from V and 2 from J; bases not matched to a gene: 6. From germline, CDR1 is SGHTA and CDR2 FQGTGA.

The chain uses TRBV7-2 and TRBJ1-1, with TRBD1 as a possible D gene (5 bases). The length of the CDR3 is 14 residues. V was clipped by 6 bases and J by 7 bases, with 18 bases between them. The V gene's germline CDR1 is SGHTA and CDR2 FQGNSA. DNA for the CDR3: TGTGCCAGCAGGGGGCTGGGGGGGAGTGGTGAAGCTTTCTTT. Encoded protein: CASRGLGGSGEAFF.